These 11 T cell receptor beta chains came from one sample sequenced in a study of blood T cell repertoires in COVID-19. Method: immunoSEQ multiplex PCR; TCRdb's copy keeps in-frame clones and lacks some. The table records more than 15,000 clones, around 89% of them present only once. Sequenced: peripheral blood. Receptors were obtained from a woman in her sixties or seventies with active COVID-19.

The chain joins TRBV6-5 to TRBJ2-2; the match to TRBD2 covers 7 bases. Trimming at V came to 5 bases and at J to 6 bases, leaving 9 bases not matched to a gene. Germline V gene lookup returns CDR1 MNHEY and CDR2 SVGAGI. There are 15 residues in the CDR3. The CDR3 nucleotides read TGTGCCAGCAGTCCCCCCGGGACTAAGGCCGGGGAGCTGTTTTTT. Its translation is CASSPPGTKAGELFF.

The J gene is TRBJ1-2, the V gene TRBV6-5, with TRBD1 matching 9 bases. The CDR3 covers 16 residues. With 3 bases clipped from V and 2 bases from J, the junction kept 7 bases outside the gene matches. The germline CDR1 and CDR2 sequences are MNHEY and SVGAGI. The CDR3 bases are TGTGCCAGCAGTTATTGGGACAGGGCCCTCAACTATGGCTACACCTTC. Its translation: CASSYWDRALNYGYTF.

This clone occurred once. The rearrangement joins TRBV12-5 to TRBJ1-2; D possibly corresponds to TRBD1 (6 bases). The germline V gene has CDR1 LGHNT and CDR2 FRNRAP. The CDR3 is 14 residues long. V shed 5 bases and J shed 12 bases, with 22 bases lying between them. CDR3 sequence reads: CASGLRDNRESHTF. The DNA for the CDR3 is TGTGCTAGTGGTCTACGGGACAACCGAGAAAGTCACACCTTC.

The V call is TRBV5-1, the J call TRBJ1-4, with TRBD1 matching 10 bases. Trimming took 4 bases from V and 7 from J; bases not matched to a gene: 7. CDR3 length: 15 amino acids. Germline CDR1 reads SGHRS; CDR2 reads YFSETQ. The CDR3 loop is CASSISGTGVEKLFF. The CDR3 nucleotides read TGCGCCAGCAGCATCTCCGGGACAGGGGTTGAAAAACTGTTTTTT.

The chain couples TRBV7-6 to TRBJ2-7; 11 bases are shared with TRBD1. Trimming took 1 base from V and 3 from J; bases not matched to a gene: 2. Germline V gene data show CDR1 as SGHVS and CDR2 as FNYEAQ. The CDR3 is 15 residues long. Written as DNA, the CDR3 is TGTGCCAGCAGCTTAGTCGGGACAGGGGGCTACGAGCAGTACTTC. Translated: CASSLVGTGGYEQYF.

The chain is built from TRBV2 and TRBJ2-7; 8 positions match TRBD1. The CDR3 spans 14 residues. The germline CDR1 and CDR2 sequences are SNHLY and FYNNEI. After removal of 7 bases from V and 2 bases from J, the junction contained 7 bases not matched to a gene. The CDR3 coding sequence is TGTGCCAGCACATTCCGGGACAGGCCCTACGAGCAGTACTTC. Protein product: CASTFRDRPYEQYF. The complete variable domain, with remaining parts taken from reference TRBV2 and TRBJ2-7, reads EPEVTQTPSHQVTQMGQEVILRCVPISNHLYFYWYRQILGQKVEFLVSFYNNEISEKSEIFDDQFSVERPDGSNFTLKIRSTKLEDSAMYFCASTFRDRPYEQYFGPGTRLTVT.

V gene TRBV5-1 combines with J gene TRBJ2-2, with D perhaps TRBD2 (6 bases). The CDR3 length is 15 residues. The V end was cut by 6 bases, the J end by 4 bases, with 16 bases between. Germline CDR1 and CDR2: SGHRS and YFSETQ. The CDR3 DNA reads as TGCGCCAGCAACACGGGAGCCTCGAGCACCGGGGAGCTGTTTTTT. Its translation is CASNTGASSTGELFF.

The V and J genes are TRBV9 and TRBJ1-2; no clear D. Germline V gene sequence: CDR1 SGDLS, CDR2 YYNGEE. Deletions cut 0 bases from V and 0 bases from J, with 12 bases between. The CDR3 covers 16 residues. The CDR3 DNA reads TGTGCCAGCAGCGTAGCGCCCGGAGCAGCTAACTATGGCTACACCTTC. It encodes CASSVAPGAANYGYTF.

V gene TRBV6-2 or TRBV6-3 combines with J gene TRBJ2-3; TRBD2 might be the D (5 bases). The V end lost 5 bases, the J end lost 6 bases, and 15 bases lay between the germline ends. CDR1 and CDR2 from the germline V gene are MNHEY and SVGEGT. The CDR3 has 14 amino acids. Here the CDR3 reads CASSQRLSLDTQYF. CDR3 in DNA: TGTGCCAGCAGTCAGCGGCTCTCCCTCGATACGCAGTATTTT.

The V call is TRBV6-4, the J call TRBJ2-5, with 10 nucleotides matching TRBD1. This CDR3 is 15 amino acids long. The germline CDR1 and CDR2 sequences are MRHNA and SNTAGT. Trimming took 5 bases from V and 5 from J; bases not matched to a gene: 8. The CDR3 region is CASSQGTGASETQYF. CDR3 nucleotide sequence: TGTGCCAGCAGTCAGGGGACAGGGGCATCGGAGACCCAGTACTTC.

The CDR3 reads CASSPVLAGANNEQFF. DNA of the CDR3: TGCGCCAGCAGCCCGGTACTAGCGGGGGCTAACAATGAGCAGTTCTTC. The chain recombines TRBV5-1 with TRBJ2-1; 11 nucleotides match TRBD2. CDR3 length: 16 residues. Germline values: CDR1 SGHRS, CDR2 YFSETQ. The V and J ends lost 4 bases and 5 bases, in that order; junction bases with no gene match: 8.